These 12 T cell receptor beta chains were all obtained from the same sample, sequenced in a study of beta chain features in type 1 diabetes. Study results and caveats: People with Type 1 diabetes carried modestly yet significantly shorter TCRB CDR3s in all four CD4+ subsets.

These receptors' targets are unknown. Investigators reverse transcribed all isolated RNA, so they sequenced expressed TCRB transcripts. Repertoires were generated with immunoSEQ multiplex PCR, while TCRdb's copy carries only in-frame clones and drops some. The profile shows a few hundred thousand clones, around 15% of them singletons. Sequencing was performed on naive CD4+ T cells from blood. Receptors were obtained from a young man with type 1 diabetes.

This clone has more than one count but fewer than ten. Other DNA variants within this sample encode the same CDR3. J is TRBJ2-1 and V is TRBV9; 9 bases align to TRBD2. This CDR3 region has 15 residues. J lost 7 bases, V lost 0 bases, and 5 bases had no gene match. Germline CDR1 reads SGDLS; CDR2 reads YYNGEE. CDR3 sequence: CASSVAPSGTNEQFF. CDR3 DNA sequence: TGTGCCAGCAGCGTAGCGCCTAGCGGGACGAATGAGCAGTTCTTC.

The chain couples TRBV30 to TRBJ2-2, with 13 bases fitting TRBD2. Germline V gene lookup returns CDR1 GTSNPN and CDR2 SVGIG (reference sequence). The CDR3 has 16 amino acids. With V trimmed by 5 bases and J by 2 bases, 5 bases remained unmatched. CDR3 loop: CAWLLAGGPNTGELFF. CDR3 in DNA: TGTGCCTGGTTACTAGCGGGAGGGCCAAACACCGGGGAGCTGTTTTTT.

This clone appeared a few times. The chain is built from TRBV30 and TRBJ2-4, with 13 bases fitting TRBD2. Germline V CDR1 and CDR2: GTSNPN, SVGIG (reference sequence). This CDR3 is built from 14 residues. V was pared by 4 bases and J by 4 bases, with 1 base of the junction left unmatched. CDR3 DNA sequence: TGTGCCTGGAAGGGACTAGCGGGGAAAAACATTCAGTACTTC. As protein: CAWKGLAGKNIQYF.

CDR3 in DNA: TGTGCCAGCAGCTTTGCTAGCGGAACCTACGAGCAGTACTTC. Protein product: CASSFASGTYEQYF. The chain couples TRBV7-8 to TRBJ2-7; 7 nucleotides match TRBD2. V shed 3 bases and J 2 bases; nucleotides not matched to a gene: 4. This CDR3 has 14 amino acids. CDR1 and CDR2 (germline): SGHVS, FQNEAQ.

The chain links TRBV20-1 to TRBJ2-5; D not resolved. This CDR3 has 10 amino acids. CDR1 is DFQATT and CDR2 is SNEGSKA in the germline V gene (reference sequence). V was cut by 5 bases and J by 5 bases, with 6 bases left in between. In DNA form, the CDR3 reads TGCAGTGCTGTTTGGGAGACCCAGTACTTC. This sequence encodes CSAVWETQYF.

The chain recombines TRBV10-3 with TRBJ2-1, with TRBD2 identical over 15 bases. The CDR3 has 15 amino acids. Germline CDR1 and CDR2: ENHRY and SYGVKD. Unmatched junction bases numbered 1, after V lost 3 bases and J lost 7 bases. The CDR3 DNA follows: TGTGCCATCAGTGATGGACTAGCGGGAGGGAATGAGCAGTTCTTC. Protein sequence: CAISDGLAGGNEQFF.

V and J are TRBV5-6 and TRBJ2-7, with a possible D match to TRBD1 (5 bases). CDR1 is SGHDT, CDR2 YYEEEE, per germline. The length of the CDR3 is 12 residues. The ends were cut back, 4 bases at V and 3 bases at J, with 8 bases in the middle. The CDR3 bases are TGTGCCAGCAGCCAGGGCTACTACGAGCAGTACTTC. Amino acids: CASSQGYYEQYF.

The chain recombines TRBV7-9 with TRBJ1-5; 8 bases match TRBD1. J lost 6 bases, V lost 8 bases, and 6 bases had no gene match. The CDR3 length is 13 residues. Germline CDR1 and CDR2: SEHNR and FQNEAQ (reference sequence). CDR3 bases: TGTGCCAGCGCGCAGGGGGCTACTCAGCCCCAGCATTTT. Protein sequence: CASAQGATQPQHF. Drawing the rest from reference TRBV7-9 and TRBJ1-5, the complete variable domain is DTGVSQNPRHKITKRGQNVTFRCDPISEHNRLYWYRQTLGQGPEFLTYFQNEAQLEKSRLLSDRFSAERPKGSFSTLEIQRTEQGDSAMYLCASAQGATQPQHFGDGTRLSIL.

The rearrangement joins TRBV7-9 to TRBJ1-2; no firm D call. The CDR3 has 13 residues. Trimming removed 1 base from V and 6 bases from J, with 9 bases in between. Germline CDR1 and CDR2: SEHNR and FQNEAQ (reference sequence). CDR3 region: CASSLGVRDGYTF. CDR3 nucleotides: TGTGCCAGCAGCTTAGGTGTCAGAGATGGCTACACCTTC. Full variable domain (missing parts from reference TRBV7-9 and TRBJ1-2): DTGVSQNPRHKITKRGQNVTFRCDPISEHNRLYWYRQTLGQGPEFLTYFQNEAQLEKSRLLSDRFSAERPKGSFSTLEIQRTEQGDSAMYLCASSLGVRDGYTFGSGTRLTVV.

This clone was detected a few times. The rearrangement joins TRBV25-1 to TRBJ2-5; 8 nucleotides match TRBD1. Germline V gene data show CDR1 as MGHDK and CDR2 as SYGVNS. V was pared by 4 bases and J by 5 bases, with 6 bases of the junction left unmatched. The CDR3 is made up of 14 amino acids. The CDR3 DNA follows: TGTGCCAGCAGTGCCCGGACAGGGTTGGAGACCCAGTACTTC. Protein: CASSARTGLETQYF. Variable domain in full (rest from reference TRBV25-1 and TRBJ2-5): EADIYQTPRYLVIGTGKKITLECSQTMGHDKMYWYQQDPGMELHLIHYSYGVNSTEKGDLSSESTVSRIRTEHFPLTLESARPSHTSQYLCASSARTGLETQYFGPGTRLLVL.

This clone has a handful of counts. The V call is TRBV29-1, the J call TRBJ2-3; 7 bases are shared with TRBD1. The CDR3 covers 13 residues. The germline gives CDR1 SQVTM, CDR2 ANQGSEA. The J segment lost 4 bases and the V segment lost 6 bases, leaving 7 bases of the junction unmatched. In nucleotides, the CDR3 is TGCAGCGTCCCTAGACAGGGCGCAGATACGCAGTATTTT. Its translation is CSVPRQGADTQYF.

J is TRBJ2-1 and V is TRBV30; TRBD1 aligns across 9 bases. The CDR3 runs to 14 residues. Losses at the gene ends were 1 base for V and 9 bases for J; bases not matched to a gene: 7. CDR1 and CDR2 from the germline V gene are GTSNPN and SVGIG (reference sequence). The CDR3 coding sequence is TGTGCCTGGAGTGGGGGACAGGGATCGAGTGAGCAGTTCTTC. Translating gives CAWSGGQGSSEQFF.